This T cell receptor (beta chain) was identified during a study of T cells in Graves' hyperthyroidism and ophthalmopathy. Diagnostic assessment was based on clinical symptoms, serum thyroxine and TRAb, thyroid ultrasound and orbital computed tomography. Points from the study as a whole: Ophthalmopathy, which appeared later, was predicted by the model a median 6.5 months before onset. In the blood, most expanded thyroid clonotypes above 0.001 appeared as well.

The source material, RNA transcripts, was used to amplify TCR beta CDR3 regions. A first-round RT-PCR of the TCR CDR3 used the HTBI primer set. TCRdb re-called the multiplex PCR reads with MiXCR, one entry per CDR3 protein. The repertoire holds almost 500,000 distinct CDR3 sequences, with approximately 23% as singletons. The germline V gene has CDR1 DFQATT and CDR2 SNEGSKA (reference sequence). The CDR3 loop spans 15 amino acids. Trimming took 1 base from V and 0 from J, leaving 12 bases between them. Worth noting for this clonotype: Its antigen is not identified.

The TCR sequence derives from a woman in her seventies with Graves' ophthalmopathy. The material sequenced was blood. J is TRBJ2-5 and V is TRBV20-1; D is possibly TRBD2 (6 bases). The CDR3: CSARGKGDYQETQYF. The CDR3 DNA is TGCAGTGCTAGAGGAAAAGGGGACTACCAAGAGACCCAGTACTTC.